This T cell receptor beta chain was profiled in a study of identical twins. Study-wide findings and caveats: Where beta out-of-frame sequences were concerned, excess twin sharing was weaker.

About this clonotype itself: Its cognate antigen is unknown.

This CDR3 is 15 amino acids long. Germline V gene data show CDR1 as SGHNT and CDR2 as YENEEA. The ends lost 2 bases at V and 7 bases at J; junction bases unmatched: 5. TCRdb passed the 5' RACE reads through MiXCR, listing each CDR3 protein once. The sample consists of roughly 1,500,000 distinct CDR3 sequences, about 30% of them appearing once. The TCR originated in a newborn girl in good health. V is TRBV11-3 and J is TRBJ2-1, with 10 bases lining up with TRBD2. Sequencing was carried out using cord blood. The CDR3 here is CASSLSGRDINEQFF. Written as DNA, the CDR3 is TGTGCCAGCAGCTTAAGCGGGAGGGATATAAATGAGCAGTTCTTC.